This T cell receptor (beta chain) originates from a study of blood T cell repertoires in COVID-19. Study at large: Both acute and convalescent COVID-19 samples were obtained from the United States, Italy and Spain.

In the study's own analysis: By means of reference gene primer amplification, nucleated cell counts were estimated. Data came from immunoSEQ multiplex PCR; TCRdb stores just in-frame clones and leaves some out. Clone size and the V and J calls come from that table; the DNA yielded D and trimming. The sample consists of some 130,000 clones, 80% of them appearing once. This TCR came from a man in his sixties or seventies with acute or convalescent COVID-19. Sequenced material: peripheral blood.

The CDR3 DNA follows: TGTGCCATCAGTGAGTCAGGGGTTAGCACAGATACGCAGTATTTT. Its translation is CAISESGVSTDTQYF. The chain carries TRBV10-3 and TRBJ2-3; D might be TRBD1 (5 bases). This CDR3 comprises 15 residues. Trimming removed 0 bases from V and 0 bases from J, with 7 bases in between. From germline, CDR1 is ENHRY and CDR2 SYGVKD.